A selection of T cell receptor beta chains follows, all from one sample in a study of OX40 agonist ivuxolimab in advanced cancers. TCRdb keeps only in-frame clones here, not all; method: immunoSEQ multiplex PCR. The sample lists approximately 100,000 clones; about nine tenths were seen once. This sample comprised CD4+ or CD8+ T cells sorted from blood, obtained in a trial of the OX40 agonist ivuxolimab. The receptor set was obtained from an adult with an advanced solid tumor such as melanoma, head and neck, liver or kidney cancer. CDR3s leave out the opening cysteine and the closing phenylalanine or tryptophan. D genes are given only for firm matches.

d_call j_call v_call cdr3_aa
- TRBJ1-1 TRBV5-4 ASRNREGNAEAF
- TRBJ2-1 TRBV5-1 ASSRGLQDEQF
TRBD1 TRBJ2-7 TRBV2 ASSSDRAPSYEQY
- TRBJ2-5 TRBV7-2 ASSRTRGEETQY
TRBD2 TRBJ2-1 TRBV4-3 ASSQAVSGGLSSYNEQF
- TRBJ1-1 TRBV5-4 ASRARDNTEAF
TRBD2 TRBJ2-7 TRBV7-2 ASSLTSGSQGIREQY
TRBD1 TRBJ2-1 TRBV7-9 AGQGGAWDEQF
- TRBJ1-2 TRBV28 ASGDLRYGYT
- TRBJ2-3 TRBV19 ASSTTYSTDTQY
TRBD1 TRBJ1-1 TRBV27 ASKDRGMNTEAF
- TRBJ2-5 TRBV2 ASSAGEAETQY
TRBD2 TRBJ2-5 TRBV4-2 ASSQDKASGSVVKETQY
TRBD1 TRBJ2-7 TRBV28 ASSWGQKSYEQY
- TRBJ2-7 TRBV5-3 ARSLTGTSSYEQY
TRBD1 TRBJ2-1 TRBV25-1 ASSGETGNSYNEQF
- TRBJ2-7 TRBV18 ASSPSGDEQY
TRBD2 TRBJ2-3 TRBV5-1 ASRLAGSGTDTQY
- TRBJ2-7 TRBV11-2 ASSSTGALEQY
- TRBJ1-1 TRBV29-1 SVPLAGSPNTEAF
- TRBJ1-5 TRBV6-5 ASSSGWGDHQPQH
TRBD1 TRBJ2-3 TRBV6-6 ASSRPGTASTDTQY
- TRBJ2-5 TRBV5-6 ASSLLAGQETQY
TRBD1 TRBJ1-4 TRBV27 ASSYSGTGEKLF
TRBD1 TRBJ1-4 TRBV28 ASSTRTGGAEKLF
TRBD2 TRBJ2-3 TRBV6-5 ASLPPGLATQY
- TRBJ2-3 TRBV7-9 ASSLVGESTDTQY
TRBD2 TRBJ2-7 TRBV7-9 ASSLETSFEQY
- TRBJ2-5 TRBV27 ASSFFWN
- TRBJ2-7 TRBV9 ASSVGNTGPYEQY
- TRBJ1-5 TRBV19 ASSTRYRVGNQPQH
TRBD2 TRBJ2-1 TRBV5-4 ASSRVPGGNEQF
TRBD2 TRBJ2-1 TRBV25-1 ASSFSAKGGDEQF
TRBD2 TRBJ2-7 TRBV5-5 ASSPGGVPYEQY
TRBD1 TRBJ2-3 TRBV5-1 ASSLNGQGGWSDTQY
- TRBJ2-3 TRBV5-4 ASSLATGTDTQY
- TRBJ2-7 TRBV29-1 SVVSWGRSSYEQY
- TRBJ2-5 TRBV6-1 ASSEAGRTQY
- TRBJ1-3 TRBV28 ASFLGNTIY
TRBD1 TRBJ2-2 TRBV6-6 ASRALQGSGELF